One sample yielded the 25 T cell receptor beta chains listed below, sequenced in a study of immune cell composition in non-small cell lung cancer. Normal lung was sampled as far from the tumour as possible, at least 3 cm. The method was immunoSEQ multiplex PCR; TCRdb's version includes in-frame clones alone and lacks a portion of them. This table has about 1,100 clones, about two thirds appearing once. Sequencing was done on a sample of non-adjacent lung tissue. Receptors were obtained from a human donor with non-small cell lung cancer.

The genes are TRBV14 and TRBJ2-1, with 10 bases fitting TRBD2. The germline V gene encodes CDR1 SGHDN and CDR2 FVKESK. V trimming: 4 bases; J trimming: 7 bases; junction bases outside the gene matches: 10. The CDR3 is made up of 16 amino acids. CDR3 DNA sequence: TGTGCCAGCAGCCCGGGGGGTAGCGGGGGGCAAAATGAGCAGTTCTTC. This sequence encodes CASSPGGSGGQNEQFF. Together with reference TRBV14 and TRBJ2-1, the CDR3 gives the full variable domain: EAGVTQFPSHSVIEKGQTVTLRCDPISGHDNLYWYRRVMGKEIKFLLHFVKESKQDESGMPNNRFLAERTGGTYSTLKVQPAELEDSGVYFCASSPGGSGGQNEQFFGPGTRLTVL.

CDR3 DNA sequence: TGTGCCAGCAGCTATAGCGTGGGAGAGACCCAGTACTTC. Translated: CASSYSVGETQYF. This chain links TRBV7-2 with TRBJ2-5; D may be TRBD2 (5 bases). Deletions cut 4 bases from V and 4 bases from J, with 10 bases between. The CDR3 runs 13 residues. Germline lookup yields CDR1 SGHTA and CDR2 FQGNSA.

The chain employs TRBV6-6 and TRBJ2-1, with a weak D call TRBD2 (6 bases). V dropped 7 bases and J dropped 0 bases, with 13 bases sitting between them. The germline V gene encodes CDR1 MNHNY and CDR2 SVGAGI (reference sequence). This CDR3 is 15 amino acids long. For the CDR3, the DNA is TGTGCCAGCATGGAGGAGGGGAGCTCCTACAATGAGCAGTTCTTC. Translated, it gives CASMEEGSSYNEQFF.

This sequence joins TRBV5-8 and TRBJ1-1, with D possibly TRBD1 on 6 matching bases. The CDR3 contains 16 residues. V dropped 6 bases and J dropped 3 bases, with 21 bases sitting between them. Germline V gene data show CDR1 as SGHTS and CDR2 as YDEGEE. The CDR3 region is CASTLWWGLEDTEAFF. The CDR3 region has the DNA TGTGCCAGCACCCTGTGGTGGGGGCTGGAGGACACTGAAGCTTTCTTT.

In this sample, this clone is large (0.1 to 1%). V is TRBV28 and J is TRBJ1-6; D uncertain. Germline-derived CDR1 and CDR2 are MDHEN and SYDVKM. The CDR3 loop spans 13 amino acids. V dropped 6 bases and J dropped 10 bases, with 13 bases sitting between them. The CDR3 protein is CASRGAAGSPLHF. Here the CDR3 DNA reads TGTGCCAGCAGGGGCGCCGCGGGATCACCCCTCCACTTT.

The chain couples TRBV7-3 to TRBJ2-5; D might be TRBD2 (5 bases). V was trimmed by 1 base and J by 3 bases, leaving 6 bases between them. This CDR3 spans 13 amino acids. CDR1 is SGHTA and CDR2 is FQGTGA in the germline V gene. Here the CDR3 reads CASSLREKETQYF. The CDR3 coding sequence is TGTGCCAGCAGCTTAAGGGAGAAAGAGACCCAGTACTTC.

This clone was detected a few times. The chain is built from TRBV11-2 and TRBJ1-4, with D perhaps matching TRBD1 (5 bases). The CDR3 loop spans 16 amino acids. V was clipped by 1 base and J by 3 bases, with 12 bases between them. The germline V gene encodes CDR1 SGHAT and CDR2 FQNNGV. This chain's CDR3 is CASSLAGGGANEKLFF. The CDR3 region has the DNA TGTGCCAGCAGCTTAGCGGGCGGGGGGGCTAATGAAAAACTGTTTTTT.

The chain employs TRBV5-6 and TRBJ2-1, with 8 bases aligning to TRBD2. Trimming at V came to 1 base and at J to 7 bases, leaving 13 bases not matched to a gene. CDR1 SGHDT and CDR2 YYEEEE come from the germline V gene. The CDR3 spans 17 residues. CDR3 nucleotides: TGTGCCAGCAGCTTGAGGCCAGGGACTAGTGGGCGGAATGAGCAGTTCTTC. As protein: CASSLRPGTSGRNEQFF.

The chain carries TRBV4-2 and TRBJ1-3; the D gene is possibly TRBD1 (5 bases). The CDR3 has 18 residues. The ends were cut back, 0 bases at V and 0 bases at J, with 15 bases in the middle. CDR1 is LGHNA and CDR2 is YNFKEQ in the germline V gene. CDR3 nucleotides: TGTGCCAGCAGCCAAGAAGGATGGGGCAGCACCTCTGGAAACACCATATATTTT. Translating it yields CASSQEGWGSTSGNTIYF.

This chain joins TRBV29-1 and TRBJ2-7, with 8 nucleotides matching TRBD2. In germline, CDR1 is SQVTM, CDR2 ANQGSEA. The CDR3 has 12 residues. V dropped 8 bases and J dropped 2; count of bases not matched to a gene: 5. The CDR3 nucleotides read TGCAGCATTAGCGGGGTTACCTACGAGCAGTACTTC. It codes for CSISGVTYEQYF.

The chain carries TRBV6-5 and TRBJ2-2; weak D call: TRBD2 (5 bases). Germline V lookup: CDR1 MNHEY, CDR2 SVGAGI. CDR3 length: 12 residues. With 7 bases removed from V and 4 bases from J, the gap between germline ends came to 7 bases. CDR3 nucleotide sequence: TGTGCCAGCACCCGGGGCACCGGGGAGCTGTTTTTT. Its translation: CASTRGTGELFF.

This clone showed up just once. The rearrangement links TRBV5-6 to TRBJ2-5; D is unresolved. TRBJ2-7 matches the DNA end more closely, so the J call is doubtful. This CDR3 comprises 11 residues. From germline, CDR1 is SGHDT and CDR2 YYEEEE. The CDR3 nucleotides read TGTGCCAGCAGCTTGGGCTACGAGCAGTACTTC. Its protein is CASSLGYEQYF.

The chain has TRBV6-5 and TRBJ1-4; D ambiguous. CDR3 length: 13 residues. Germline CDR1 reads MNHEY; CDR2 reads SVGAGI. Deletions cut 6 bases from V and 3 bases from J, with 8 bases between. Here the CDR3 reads CASSPLANEKLFF. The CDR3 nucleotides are TGTGCCAGCAGCCCTCTTGCTAATGAAAAACTGTTTTTT.

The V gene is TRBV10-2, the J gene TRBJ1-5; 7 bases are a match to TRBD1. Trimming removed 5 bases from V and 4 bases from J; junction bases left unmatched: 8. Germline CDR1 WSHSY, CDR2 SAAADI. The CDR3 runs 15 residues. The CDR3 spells CASSNIQGQNQPQHF. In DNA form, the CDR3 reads TGCGCCAGCAGTAACATACAGGGGCAGAATCAGCCCCAGCATTTT.

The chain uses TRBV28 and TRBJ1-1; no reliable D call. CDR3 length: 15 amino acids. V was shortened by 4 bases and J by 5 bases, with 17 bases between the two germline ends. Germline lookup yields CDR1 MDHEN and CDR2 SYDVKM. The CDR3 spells CASSSPTTGGTEAFF. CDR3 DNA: TGTGCCAGCAGTTCTCCGACGACGGGCGGGACTGAAGCTTTCTTT.

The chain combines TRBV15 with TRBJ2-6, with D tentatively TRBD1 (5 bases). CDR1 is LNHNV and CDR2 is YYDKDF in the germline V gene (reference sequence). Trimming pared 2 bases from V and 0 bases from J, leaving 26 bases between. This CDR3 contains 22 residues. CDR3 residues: CATSRSWMVGTGTISGANVLTF. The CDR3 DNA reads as TGTGCCACCAGCAGATCTTGGATGGTCGGAACAGGAACCATCTCTGGGGCCAACGTCCTGACTTTC.

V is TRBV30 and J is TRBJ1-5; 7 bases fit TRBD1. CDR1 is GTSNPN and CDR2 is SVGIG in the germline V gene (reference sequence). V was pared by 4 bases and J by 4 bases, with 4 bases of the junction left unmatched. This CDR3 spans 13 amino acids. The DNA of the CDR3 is TGTGCCTGGAACCCGGGACAGAATCAGCCCCAGCATTTT. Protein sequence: CAWNPGQNQPQHF.

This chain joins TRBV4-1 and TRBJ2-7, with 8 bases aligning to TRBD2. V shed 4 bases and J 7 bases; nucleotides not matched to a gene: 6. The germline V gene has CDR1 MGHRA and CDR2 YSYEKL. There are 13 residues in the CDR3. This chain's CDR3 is CASSPREGREQYF. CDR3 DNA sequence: TGCGCCAGCAGCCCCCGGGAGGGCAGGGAGCAGTACTTC.

The CDR3 is CASSFGAFSSYEQYF. CDR3 nucleotide sequence: TGTGCCAGCAGTTTTGGGGCCTTCAGCTCCTACGAGCAGTACTTC. This chain uses TRBV28 with TRBJ2-7; tentatively, D is TRBD1 (5 bases). With 3 bases removed from V and 0 bases from J, the gap between germline ends came to 12 bases. The CDR3 consists of 15 residues. Germline CDR1 is MDHEN and CDR2 is SYDVKM.

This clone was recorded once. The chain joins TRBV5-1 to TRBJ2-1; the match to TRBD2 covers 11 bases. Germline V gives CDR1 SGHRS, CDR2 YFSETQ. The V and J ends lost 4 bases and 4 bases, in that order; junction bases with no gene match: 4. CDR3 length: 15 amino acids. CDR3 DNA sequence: TGCGCCAGCAGCGAGGGACTAGCGGTTTACAATGAGCAGTTCTTC. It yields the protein CASSEGLAVYNEQFF.

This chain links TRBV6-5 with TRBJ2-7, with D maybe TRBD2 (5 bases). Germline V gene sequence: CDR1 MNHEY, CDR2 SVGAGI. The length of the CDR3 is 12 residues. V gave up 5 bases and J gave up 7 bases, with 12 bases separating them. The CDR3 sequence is CASSESGWEQYF. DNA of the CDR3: TGTGCCAGCAGTGAATCGGGGTGGGAGCAGTACTTC.

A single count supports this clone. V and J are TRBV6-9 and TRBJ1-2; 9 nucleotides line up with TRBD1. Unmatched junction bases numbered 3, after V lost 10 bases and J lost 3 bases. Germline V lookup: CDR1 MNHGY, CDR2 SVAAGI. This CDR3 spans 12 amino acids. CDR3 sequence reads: CATTGGDYGYTF. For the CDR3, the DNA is TGTGCCACAACAGGGGGCGACTATGGCTACACCTTC.

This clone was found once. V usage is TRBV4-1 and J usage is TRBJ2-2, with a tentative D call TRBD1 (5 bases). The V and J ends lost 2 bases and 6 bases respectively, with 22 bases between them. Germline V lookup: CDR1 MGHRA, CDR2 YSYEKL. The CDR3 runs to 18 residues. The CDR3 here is CASSQYTLGAPQSGELFF. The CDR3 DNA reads TGCGCCAGCAGCCAATATACTTTAGGGGCCCCGCAGTCCGGGGAGCTGTTTTTT.

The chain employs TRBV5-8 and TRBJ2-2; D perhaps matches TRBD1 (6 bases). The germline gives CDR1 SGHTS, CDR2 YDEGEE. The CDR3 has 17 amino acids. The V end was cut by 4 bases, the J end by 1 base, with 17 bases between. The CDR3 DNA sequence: TGTGCCAGCAGCCCGGGAAAAGGGACAAAGAACACCGGGGAGCTGTTTTTT. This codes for CASSPGKGTKNTGELFF.

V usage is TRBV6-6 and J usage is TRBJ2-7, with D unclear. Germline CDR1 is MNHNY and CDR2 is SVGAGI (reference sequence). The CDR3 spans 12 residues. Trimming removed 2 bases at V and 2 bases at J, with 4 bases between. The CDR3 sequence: CASSYQTYEQYF. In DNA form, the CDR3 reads TGTGCCAGCAGTTACCAGACCTACGAGCAGTACTTC.